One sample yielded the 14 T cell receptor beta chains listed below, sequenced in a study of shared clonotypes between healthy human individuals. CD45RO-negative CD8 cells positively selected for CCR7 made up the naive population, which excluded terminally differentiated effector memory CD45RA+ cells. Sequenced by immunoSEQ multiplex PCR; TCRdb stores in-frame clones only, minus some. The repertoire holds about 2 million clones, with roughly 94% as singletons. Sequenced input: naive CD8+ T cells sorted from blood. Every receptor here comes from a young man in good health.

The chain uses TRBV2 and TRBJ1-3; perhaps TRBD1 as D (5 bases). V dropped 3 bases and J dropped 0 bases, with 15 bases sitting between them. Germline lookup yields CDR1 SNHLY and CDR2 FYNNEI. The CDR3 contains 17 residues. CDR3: CASSDTGTGISGNTIYF. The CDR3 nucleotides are TGTGCCAGCAGTGACACAGGTACGGGCATCTCTGGAAACACCATATATTTT.

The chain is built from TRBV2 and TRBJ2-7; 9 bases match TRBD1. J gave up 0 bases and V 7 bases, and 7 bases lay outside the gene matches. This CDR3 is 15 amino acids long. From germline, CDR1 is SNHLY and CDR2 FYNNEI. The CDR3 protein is CASTVQGASSYEQYF. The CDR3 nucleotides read TGTGCCAGCACCGTACAGGGGGCAAGCTCCTACGAGCAGTACTTC. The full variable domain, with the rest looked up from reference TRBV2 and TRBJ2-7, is EPEVTQTPSHQVTQMGQEVILRCVPISNHLYFYWYRQILGQKVEFLVSFYNNEISEKSEIFDDQFSVERPDGSNFTLKIRSTKLEDSAMYFCASTVQGASSYEQYFGPGTRLTVT.

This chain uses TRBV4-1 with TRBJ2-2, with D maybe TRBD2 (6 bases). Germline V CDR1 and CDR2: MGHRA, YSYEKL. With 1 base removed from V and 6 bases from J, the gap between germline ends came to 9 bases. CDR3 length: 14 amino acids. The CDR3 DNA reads TGCGCCAGCAGCCAAGGCTGGGGGGCCGGGGAGCTGTTTTTT. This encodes CASSQGWGAGELFF.

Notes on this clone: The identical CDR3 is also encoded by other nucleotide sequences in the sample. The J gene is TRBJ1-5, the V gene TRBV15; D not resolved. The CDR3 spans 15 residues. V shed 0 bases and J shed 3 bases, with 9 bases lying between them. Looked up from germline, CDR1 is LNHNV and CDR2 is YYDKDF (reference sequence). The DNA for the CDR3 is TGTGCCACCAGCAGAGATAGAGGGATCAATCAGCCCCAGCATTTT. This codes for CATSRDRGINQPQHF.

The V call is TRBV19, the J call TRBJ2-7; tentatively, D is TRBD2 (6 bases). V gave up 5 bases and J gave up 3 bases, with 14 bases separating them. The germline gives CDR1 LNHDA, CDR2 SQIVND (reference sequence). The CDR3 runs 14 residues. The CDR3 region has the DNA TGTGCCAGTAGTGTGGGACTGAGATTCTACGAGCAGTACTTC. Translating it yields CASSVGLRFYEQYF.

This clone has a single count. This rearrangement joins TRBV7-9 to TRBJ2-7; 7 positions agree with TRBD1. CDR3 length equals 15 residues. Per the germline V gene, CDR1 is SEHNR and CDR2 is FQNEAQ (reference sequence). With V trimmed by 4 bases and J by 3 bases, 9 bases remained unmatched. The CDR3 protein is CASSSTGTDNYEQYF. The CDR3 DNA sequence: TGTGCCAGCAGCTCCACCGGGACAGATAACTACGAGCAGTACTTC. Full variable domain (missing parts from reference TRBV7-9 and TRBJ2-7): DTGVSQNPRHKITKRGQNVTFRCDPISEHNRLYWYRQTLGQGPEFLTYFQNEAQLEKSRLLSDRFSAERPKGSFSTLEIQRTEQGDSAMYLCASSSTGTDNYEQYFGPGTRLTVT.

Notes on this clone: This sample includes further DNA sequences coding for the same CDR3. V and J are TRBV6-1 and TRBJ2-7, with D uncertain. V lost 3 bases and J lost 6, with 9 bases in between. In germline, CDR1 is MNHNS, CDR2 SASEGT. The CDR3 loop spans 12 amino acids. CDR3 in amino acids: CASSEGGSEQYF. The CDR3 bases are TGTGCCAGCAGTGAGGGTGGGTCCGAGCAGTACTTC.

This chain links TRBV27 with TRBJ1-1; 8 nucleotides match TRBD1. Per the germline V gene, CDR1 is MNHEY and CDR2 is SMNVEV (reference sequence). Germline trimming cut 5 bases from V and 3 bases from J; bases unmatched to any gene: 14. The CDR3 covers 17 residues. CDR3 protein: CASSPFTLMTGDTEAFF. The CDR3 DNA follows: TGTGCCAGCAGTCCTTTTACCCTTATGACAGGGGACACTGAAGCTTTCTTT.

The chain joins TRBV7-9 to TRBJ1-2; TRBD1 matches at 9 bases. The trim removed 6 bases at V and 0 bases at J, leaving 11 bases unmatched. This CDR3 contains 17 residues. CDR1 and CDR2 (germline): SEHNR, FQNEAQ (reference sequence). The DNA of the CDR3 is TGTGCCAGCAGTCCACCCGGGACAGGGCCAGCTAACTATGGCTACACCTTC. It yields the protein CASSPPGTGPANYGYTF.

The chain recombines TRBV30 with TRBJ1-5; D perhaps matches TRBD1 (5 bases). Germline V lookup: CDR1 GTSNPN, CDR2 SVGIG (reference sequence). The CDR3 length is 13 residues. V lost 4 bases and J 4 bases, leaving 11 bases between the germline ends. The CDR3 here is CAWTGTVNQPQHF. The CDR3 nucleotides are TGTGCCTGGACCGGGACCGTGAATCAGCCCCAGCATTTT.

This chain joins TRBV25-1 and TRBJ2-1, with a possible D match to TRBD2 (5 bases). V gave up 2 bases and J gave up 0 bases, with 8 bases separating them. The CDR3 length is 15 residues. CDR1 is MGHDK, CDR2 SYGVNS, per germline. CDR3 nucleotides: TGTGCCAGCAGTGAAAGAGGGAGCTCCTACAATGAGCAGTTCTTC. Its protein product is CASSERGSSYNEQFF.

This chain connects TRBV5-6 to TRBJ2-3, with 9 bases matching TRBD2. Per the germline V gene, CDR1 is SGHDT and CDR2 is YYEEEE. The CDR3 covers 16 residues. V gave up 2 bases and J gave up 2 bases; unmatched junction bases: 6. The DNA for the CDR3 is TGTGCCAGCAGCTTAGGCGCGGGAGGGTTCACAGATACGCAGTATTTT. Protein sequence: CASSLGAGGFTDTQYF.

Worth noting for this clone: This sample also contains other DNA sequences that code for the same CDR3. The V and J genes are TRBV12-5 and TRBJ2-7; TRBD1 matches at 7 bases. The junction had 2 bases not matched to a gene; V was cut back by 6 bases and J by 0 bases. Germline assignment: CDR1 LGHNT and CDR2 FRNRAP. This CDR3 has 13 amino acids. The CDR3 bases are TGTGCTAGTGGGGGGGACAGCTCCTACGAGCAGTACTTC. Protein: CASGGDSSYEQYF.

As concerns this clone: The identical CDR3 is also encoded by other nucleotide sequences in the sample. The CDR3 coding sequence is TGTGCCATCAGTGGGACAGGGGGGGATACGCAGTATTTT. Translated: CAISGTGGDTQYF. The chain is built from TRBV10-3 and TRBJ2-3, with 10 bases lining up with TRBD1. With V trimmed by 4 bases and J by 6 bases, 1 base remained unmatched. Germline V CDR1 and CDR2: ENHRY, SYGVKD. The CDR3 is made up of 13 amino acids.